The present entry profiles one T cell receptor (beta chain) with its context. Its specificity is unknown. This CDR3 contains 13 residues. CDR1 is SGHAT and CDR2 is FQNNGV in the germline V gene. Between the trimmed V and J ends, which lost 6 bases and 1 base, there was a span of 9 bases. The data stem from a study of vaccination and CD4 T cells after COVID-19. Study context: Samples taken post-COVID came a median 101 days after diagnosis, ranging from 35 to 161.

The treatment denotes: roughly 11-day PBMC culture with coronavirus spike peptide pools or control peptides (ViraFEST assay). An Oncomine TCR Beta short-read assay was used to sequence the DNA from cultured CD4+ T cells. TCRdb reprocessed the PCR reads via MiXCR and lists one record per CDR3 protein. Among 9,000 to 13,000 distinct CDR3 sequences listed, roughly half were seen once. Sequencing was performed on CD4+ T cells from blood, cultured in vitro. The rearrangement joins TRBV11-2 to TRBJ2-5; tentative D call: TRBD2 (7 bases). The TCR comes from a human donor who had recovered from COVID-19. The CDR3 DNA sequence: TGTGCCAGCAGGCGGGGGCCCCAAGAGACCCAGTACTTC. This codes for CASRRGPQETQYF. Full variable domain (remainder filled in from reference TRBV11-2 and TRBJ2-5): EAGVAQSPRYKIIEKRQSVAFWCNPISGHATLYWYQQILGQGPKLLIQFQNNGVVDDSQLPKDRFSAERLKGVDSTLKIQPAKLEDSAVYLCASRRGPQETQYFGPGTRLLVL.